This TCR beta chain was obtained from a study of T cell changes during pregnancy in multiple sclerosis. The CDR3 is 14 amino acids. Per germline, CDR1 SEHNR and CDR2 FQNEAQ (reference sequence). The V end was cut by 2 bases, the J end by 2 bases, with 10 bases between. Method: immunoSEQ multiplex PCR; TCRdb's copy keeps in-frame clones and lacks some. The profile shows under 45,000 clones, more than 70% of them singletons. V usage is TRBV7-9 and J usage is TRBJ2-7, with D possibly TRBD1 on 5 matching bases. The material sequenced was CD8+ T cells from peripheral blood mononuclear cells, taken in the first trimester of pregnancy. This TCR came from a female donor with multiple sclerosis, enrolled in a pregnancy study. The CDR3: CASSLPDTPYEQYF. As DNA, the CDR3 is TGTGCCAGCAGCTTACCGGACACCCCCTACGAGCAGTACTTC.